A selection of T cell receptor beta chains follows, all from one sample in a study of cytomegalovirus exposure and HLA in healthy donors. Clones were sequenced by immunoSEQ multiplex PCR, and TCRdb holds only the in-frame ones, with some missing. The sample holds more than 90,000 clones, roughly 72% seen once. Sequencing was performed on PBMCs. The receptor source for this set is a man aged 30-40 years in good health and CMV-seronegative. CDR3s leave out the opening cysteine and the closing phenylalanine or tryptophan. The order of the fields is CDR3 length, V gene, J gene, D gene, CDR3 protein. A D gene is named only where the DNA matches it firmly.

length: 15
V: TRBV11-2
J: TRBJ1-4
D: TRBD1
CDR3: ASSPRARGRGNEKLF

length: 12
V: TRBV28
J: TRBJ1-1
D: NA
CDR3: ASSQTDGNTEAF

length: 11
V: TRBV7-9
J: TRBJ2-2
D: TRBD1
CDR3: ASSRQGSGELF

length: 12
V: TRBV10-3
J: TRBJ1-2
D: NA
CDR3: AINEWRGADGYT

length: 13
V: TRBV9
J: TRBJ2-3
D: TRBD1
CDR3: ASSIAGGRTDTQY

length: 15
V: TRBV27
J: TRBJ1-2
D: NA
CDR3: ASSLSGLGGREDGYT

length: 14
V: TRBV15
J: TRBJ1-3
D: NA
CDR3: ATSRDGTGGSNTIY

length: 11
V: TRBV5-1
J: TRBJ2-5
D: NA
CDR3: ASSLWQQETQY

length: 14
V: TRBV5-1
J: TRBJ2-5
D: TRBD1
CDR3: ASSFRGDRGIKTQY

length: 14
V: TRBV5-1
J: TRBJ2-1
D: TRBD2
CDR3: ASSWGAGGSYNEQF

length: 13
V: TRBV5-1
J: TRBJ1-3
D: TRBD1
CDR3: ASSLGQGTGNTIY

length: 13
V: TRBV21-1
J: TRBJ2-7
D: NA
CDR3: ASSKETGWAYEQY

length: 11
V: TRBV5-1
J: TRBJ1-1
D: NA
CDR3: ASRPLTGTEAF

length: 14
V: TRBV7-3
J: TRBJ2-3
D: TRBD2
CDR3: ASSLVAGASTDTQY

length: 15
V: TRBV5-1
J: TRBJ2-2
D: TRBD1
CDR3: ASSLALAGGTAGELF

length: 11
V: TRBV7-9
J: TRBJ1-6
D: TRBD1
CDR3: ASLGQANSPLH

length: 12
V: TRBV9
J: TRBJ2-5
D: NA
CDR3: ASSHGGTQETQY

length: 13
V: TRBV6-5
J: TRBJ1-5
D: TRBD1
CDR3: ASSSDRGSNQPQH

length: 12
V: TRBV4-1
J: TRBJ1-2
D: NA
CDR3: ASSPGTSLYGYT

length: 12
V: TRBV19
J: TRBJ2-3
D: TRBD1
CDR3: ASSPETGADTQY

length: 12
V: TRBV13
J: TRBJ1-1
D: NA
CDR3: ASSLQGMNTEAF

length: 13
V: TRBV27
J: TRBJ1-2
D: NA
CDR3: ASSSEITGPGGYT

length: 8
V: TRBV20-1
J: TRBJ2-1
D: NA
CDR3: SAGGAEQF

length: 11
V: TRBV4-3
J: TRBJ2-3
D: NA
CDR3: ASSQDPVDTQY

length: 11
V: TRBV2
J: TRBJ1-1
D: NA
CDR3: ASSTGQNTEAF

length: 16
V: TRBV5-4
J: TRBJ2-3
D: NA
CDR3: ASSLLGASPSSTDTQY

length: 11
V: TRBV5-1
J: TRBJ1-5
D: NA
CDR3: ASSFAGDQPQH

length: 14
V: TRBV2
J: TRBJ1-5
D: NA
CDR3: ASRTRQHQVGQPQH

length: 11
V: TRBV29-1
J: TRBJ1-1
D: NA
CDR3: SVEDYRVAEAF

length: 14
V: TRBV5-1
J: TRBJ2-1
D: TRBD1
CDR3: ASSLTPGQGGNEQF

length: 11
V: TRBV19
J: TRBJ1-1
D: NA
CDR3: ASSLGFVTEAF

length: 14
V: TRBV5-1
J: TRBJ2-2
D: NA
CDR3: ASSSAGAPNTGELF

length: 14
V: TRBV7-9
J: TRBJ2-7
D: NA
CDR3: ASSLAPGTGSYEQY

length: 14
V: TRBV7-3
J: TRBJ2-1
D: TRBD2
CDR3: ASSLHSGSSYNEQF

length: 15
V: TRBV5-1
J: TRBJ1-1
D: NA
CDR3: ASSSFGRVPMNTEAF

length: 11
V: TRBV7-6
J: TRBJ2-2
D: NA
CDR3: ASSPTSTGELF

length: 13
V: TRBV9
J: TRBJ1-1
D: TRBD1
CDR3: ASSVDDRGNTEAF

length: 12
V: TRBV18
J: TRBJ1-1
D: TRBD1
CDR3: ASSPAQGASEAF

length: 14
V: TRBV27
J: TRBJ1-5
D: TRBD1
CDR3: ASSPTGDPSAQPQH

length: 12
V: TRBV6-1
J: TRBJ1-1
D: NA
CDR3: ASSVPGGFTEAF

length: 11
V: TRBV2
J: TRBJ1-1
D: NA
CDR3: ASRPASGTEAF

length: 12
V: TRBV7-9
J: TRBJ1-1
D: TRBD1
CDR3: ASSLDRGGTEAF

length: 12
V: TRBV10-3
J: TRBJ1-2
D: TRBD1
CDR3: AISEEGADYGYT

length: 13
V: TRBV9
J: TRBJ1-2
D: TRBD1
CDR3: ASSTSPGQVTGYT

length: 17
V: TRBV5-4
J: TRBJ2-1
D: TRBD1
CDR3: ASSGGRGTGGLMDYEQF

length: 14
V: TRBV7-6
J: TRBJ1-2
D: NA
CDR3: ASRIQPGGPNYGYT

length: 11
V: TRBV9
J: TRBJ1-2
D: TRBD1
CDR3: ASSGTGVSGYT

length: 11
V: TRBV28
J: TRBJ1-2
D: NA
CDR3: ASSFAGSYGYT

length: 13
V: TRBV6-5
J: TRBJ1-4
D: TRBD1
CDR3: ASSGGQGFNEKLF

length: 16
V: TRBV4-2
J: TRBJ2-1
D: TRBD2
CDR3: ASSQVGLAGGQYNEQF

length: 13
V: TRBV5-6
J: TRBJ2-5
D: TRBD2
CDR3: ASSPLAGVRETQY

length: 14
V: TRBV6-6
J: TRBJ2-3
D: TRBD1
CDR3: ASSPTRQGSTDTQY

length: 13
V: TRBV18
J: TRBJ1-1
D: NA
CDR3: ASSPPVAENTEAF

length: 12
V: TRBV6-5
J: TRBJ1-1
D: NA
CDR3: ASTLQQGNTEAF

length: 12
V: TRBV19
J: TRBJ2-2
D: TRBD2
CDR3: ASSVSGSTGELF

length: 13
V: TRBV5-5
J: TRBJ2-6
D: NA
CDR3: ASSLILSGANVLT

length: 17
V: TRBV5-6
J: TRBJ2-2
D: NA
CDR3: ASSLATLAPAANTGELF